This entry features one TCR beta chain sequence. Its binding antigen is unknown. One base away there is no much larger clone; base qualities are not given. The sample belongs to a study of siplizumab effects on memory and regulatory T cells (dated 2019 in TCRdb). Looking at the study overall: The study examined how the anti-CD2 antibody siplizumab affects alloreactive T-cell subsets in allogeneic mixed lymphocyte reactions built from human PBMCs.

Findings and caveats that apply to the study as a whole: About 80-96% of proliferating CD4+ or CD8+ clones could not be given a naive or memory phenotype. Greater diversity appeared to be present in unstimulated naive T cells than in memory T cells, and a substantial contribution to the alloresponse seemed to be made by naive cells. Siplizumab significantly reduced the cumulative frequency of alloreactive sequences traceable to unstimulated CD4+ memory T cells. Whether proliferating Tregs from siplizumab cultures actually had suppressive function was not functionally confirmed. Because sequences below about 10^-5 frequency were poorly captured, only a minor fraction of alloreactive clones could be mapped to unstimulated subsets. In reactions with siplizumab, an average of roughly 69% of mappable alloreactive CD4+ clones were Treg-derived, compared with roughly 27% in control reactions.

Sorted unstimulated T cells and proliferating T cells recovered from mixed lymphocyte reactions were subjected to TCRbeta CDR3 sequencing. Fresh whole blood from more than 9 HLA-typed healthy donors served as the source for isolating PBMCs. Unstimulated CD4+ non-regulatory T cells were FACS-sorted to map the origin of alloreactive clones. Based on the germline V gene, the CDR1 and CDR2 sequences are MGHDK and SYGVNS. The junction shows trimming of 4 bases on V and 1 base on J, plus 11 bases between the germline ends. The CDR3 spans 14 residues, from the cysteine through the phenylalanine. Only the CDR3 DNA stays, 42 bases, in frame from base 1. Library construction relied on the immunoSEQ multiplex PCR assay. About 10^5 TCR templates per sample were assayed on the deep sequencing platform. Genomic DNA extracted from sorted T cells was used for TCRbeta CDR3 sequencing. Processing in the source paper ran as follows. The R programming language was used for clonal analysis of the TCRbeta CDR3 data. Alloreactive CD4+ and CD8+ clones were defined by comparing unstimulated samples with post-reaction CFSE-low samples. Alloreactive CD4+ clones were assigned to regulatory or non-regulatory origin by matching sequences to sorted unstimulated Treg and non-Treg repertoires. TCRdb provides this immuneACCESS table in a form limited to in-frame rearrangements. Some clones are lacking; in checked studies, under half of them reflect an unresolved V gene, and why the rest are absent is not known. V and J calls and clone size come straight from that table; D and trimming were deduced from the DNA. The sample table shows around 120,000 clones, and 90% to 95% are seen once. Together, the top ten hold about 1.8% of the sample.

The rearrangement combines TRBV25-1 with TRBJ2-7; the D gene is possibly TRBD1 or TRBD2, with 5 bases matching each. Sequencing was done on a sample of non-Treg CD4+ T cells sorted from blood. The sample's cell subset or site label is to be understood as: FACS-sorted unstimulated CD4+ non-regulatory T cells. The TCR sequence derives from a human donor in good health. The CDR3 in this case is CASSGWDGSYEQYF. The bases are TGTGCCAGCAGTGGCTGGGACGGATCCTACGAGCAGTACTTC.